Presented here are 5 T cell receptor beta chains from one specimen sequenced in a study of blood T cell repertoires in COVID-19. Measured with immunoSEQ multiplex PCR; TCRdb has only the in-frame clones, and not every one. The sample shows about 260,000 clones, approximately 89% of them seen only once. Material: PBMCs or T cells enriched from blood (not recorded which). Receptors originate from a woman in her thirties or forties with acute COVID-19.

The chain has TRBV25-1 and TRBJ1-4; TRBD1 aligns across 9 bases. The V segment lost 5 bases and the J segment 4 bases; nucleotides outside the gene matches: 5. The CDR3 runs to 15 residues. Per germline, CDR1 MGHDK and CDR2 SYGVNS. In DNA, the CDR3 is TGTGCCAGCAGTTTACAGGGGGCCTATAATGAAAAACTGTTTTTT. Protein product: CASSLQGAYNEKLFF.

The table lists this clone with a count of one. The rearrangement joins TRBV5-4 to TRBJ2-3; 14 nucleotides agree with TRBD2. Germline assignment: CDR1 SGHNT and CDR2 YYREEE (reference sequence). Losses at the gene ends were 2 bases for V and 5 bases for J; bases not matched to a gene: 7. The CDR3 contains 17 residues. CDR3: CASSFPGLAGAGDTQYF. In DNA form, the CDR3 reads TGTGCCAGCAGCTTTCCGGGACTAGCGGGAGCAGGAGATACGCAGTATTTT.

The chain is built from TRBV6-5 and TRBJ2-7; TRBD1 aligns across 7 bases. CDR1 is MNHEY, CDR2 SVGAGI, per germline. V lost 8 bases, J lost 0 bases, and 10 bases stayed unmatched. This CDR3 spans 15 amino acids. CDR3 region: CASLTPGQSSYEQYV. The CDR3 DNA sequence: TGTGCCAGCCTGACTCCGGGACAGAGCTCCTACGAGCAGTACGTC.

The V gene is TRBV12-5, the J gene TRBJ2-3; tentatively, D is TRBD2 (5 bases). The length of the CDR3 is 18 residues. The V gene lost 0 bases and the J gene lost 4 bases, with 20 bases spanning the gap. Germline assignment: CDR1 LGHNT and CDR2 FRNRAP. The CDR3 protein is CASGLVMDGVGWADTQYF. The CDR3 DNA reads as TGTGCTAGTGGTTTGGTAATGGACGGGGTCGGATGGGCAGATACGCAGTATTTT.

The chain uses TRBV9 and TRBJ2-5; 8 nucleotides agree with TRBD2. This CDR3 comprises 14 residues. CDR1 and CDR2 from the germline V gene are SGDLS and YYNGEE. V lost 1 base and J lost 5; bases outside the gene matches: 4. CDR3 nucleotides: TGTGCCAGCAGCGTAACCCCGGGGGGGGAGACCCAGTACTTC. Translated, it gives CASSVTPGGETQYF. Using reference TRBV9 and TRBJ2-5 for the parts outside the CDR3, the full variable domain is DSGVTQTPKHLITATGQRVTLRCSPRSGDLSVYWYQQSLDQGLQFLIQYYNGEERAKGNILERFSAQQFPDLHSELNLSSLELGDSALYFCASSVTPGGETQYFGPGTRLLVL.